This T cell receptor beta chain stems from a study of spatial heterogeneity in lung cancer. TCRdb analysed the 5' RACE reads with MiXCR anew, one entry per CDR3 protein. The sample holds around 4,800 distinct CDR3 sequences, under 9.5% seen once. This CDR3 is 15 amino acids long. Germline CDR1 is LGHNA and CDR2 is YNFKEQ. With 0 bases removed from V and 7 bases from J, the gap between germline ends came to 12 bases. This clonotype ranks as medium-sized. Its specificity is unknown. Study outcomes and limitations: The estimate shows that only roughly 7% of tumor T cells were covered for alpha and 12% to 15% for beta chains. Counts of expanded alpha and beta TCRs within tumors tracked the tumor nonsynonymous mutation count.

Noted time point: sample taken at primary tumor resection. The sample was lung tumor tissue, taken at surgery. This receptor was obtained from a female donor with early-stage non-small cell lung cancer. The chain links TRBV4-2 to TRBJ2-2, with TRBD2 as a possible D gene (6 bases). The CDR3 DNA reads TGTGCCAGCAGCCAAGAGGAGGGGCGCGGCGGGGAGCTGTTTTTT. This translates into CASSQEEGRGGELFF.